This T cell receptor beta chain was sequenced in a study of OX40 agonist ivuxolimab in advanced cancers. Study background: Three partial responders included one hepatocellular carcinoma patient and two cutaneous melanoma patients. Points from the study as a whole: Circulating CD4+ and CD8+ T cells showed clonal expansion by week 6 at 0.1 to 3.0 mg/kg. Part of the nonresponder group also had normalized T-cell clonal expansion that was low.

From germline, CDR1 is LNHDA and CDR2 SQIVND (reference sequence). This CDR3 spans 16 amino acids. Trimming removed 3 bases from V and 4 bases from J; junction bases left unmatched: 9. Sequencing used immunoSEQ multiplex PCR; TCRdb keeps in-frame clones, though not all of them. The sample shows almost 70,000 clones, just over 90% of them seen only once. Comment on this clone: Antigen: not known.

Sequenced here: CD4+ or CD8+ T cells sorted from blood, sampled in a trial of the OX40 agonist ivuxolimab. The rearrangement links TRBV19 to TRBJ2-3; 8 positions agree with TRBD2. The receptor's source is an adult with an advanced solid tumor such as melanoma, head and neck, liver or kidney cancer. CDR3 sequence (DNA): TGTGCCAGTAGTATCCTCTCCGGGAGGGCCTCAGATACGCAGTATTTT. It yields the protein CASSILSGRASDTQYF.